Following are 10 T cell receptor beta chains from one sample sequenced in a study of T cell clonotyping in hematopoietic cell transplantation. Generated by immunoSEQ multiplex PCR, the TCRdb table keeps only in-frame clones and is missing some. Of 55,000 to 70,000 clones listed, 94% are singletons. Sequenced sample: peripheral blood mononuclear cells. Every receptor here comes from a man between 45 and 60 years old in good health. Some clones in this sample may be carry-over from other donors' samples.

The genes are TRBV28 and TRBJ1-2; D might be TRBD1 (6 bases). Germline V gene data show CDR1 as MDHEN and CDR2 as SYDVKM. The CDR3 has 20 amino acids. V lost 5 bases to trimming and J lost 1 base, with 29 bases between them. The CDR3: CASSPAGVQGSGEHNYGYTF. The CDR3 region has the DNA TGTGCCAGCAGTCCGGCCGGAGTTCAAGGATCAGGGGAACATAACTATGGCTACACCTTC.

J is TRBJ2-2 and V is TRBV5-4; 8 bases fit TRBD1. Germline V gene sequence: CDR1 SGHNT, CDR2 YYREEE (reference sequence). This CDR3 is built from 14 residues. V gave up 5 bases and J gave up 5 bases; unmatched junction bases: 5. CDR3 bases: TGTGCCAGCAGGACAGGGGAGAATACCGGGGAGCTGTTTTTT. The encoded protein is CASRTGENTGELFF.

The chain employs TRBV20-1 and TRBJ1-5, with D unclear. The CDR3 length is 11 residues. The germline gives CDR1 DFQATT, CDR2 SNEGSKA (reference sequence). Trimming took 5 bases from V and 5 from J, leaving 7 bases between them. The CDR3 bases are TGCAGTGCTGGTGGGGATCAGCCCCAGCATTTT. Translating it yields CSAGGDQPQHF.

The rearrangement uses TRBV4-1 and TRBJ1-1; 7 bases are shared with TRBD1. V trimming: 5 bases; J trimming: 4 bases; junction bases outside the gene matches: 10. Germline assignment: CDR1 MGHRA and CDR2 YSYEKL. CDR3 length: 15 residues. In DNA form, the CDR3 reads TGCGCCAGCAGCTACCGACAGGGCAAGGGCACTGAAGCTTTCTTT. Its translation is CASSYRQGKGTEAFF.

The CDR3 is CASSLSGTGNQPQHF. DNA of the CDR3: TGTGCCAGCAGCTTGAGTGGGACCGGCAATCAGCCCCAGCATTTT. The rearrangement links TRBV5-6 to TRBJ1-5; the D gene is possibly TRBD1 (5 bases). The CDR3 has 15 amino acids. V shed 1 base and J shed 2 bases, with 10 bases lying between them. Germline V lookup: CDR1 SGHDT, CDR2 YYEEEE. Full variable domain (remainder filled in from reference TRBV5-6 and TRBJ1-5): DAGVTQSPTHLIKTRGQQVTLRCSPKSGHDTVSWYQQALGQGPQFIFQYYEEEERQRGNFPDRFSGHQFPNYSSELNVNALLLGDSALYLCASSLSGTGNQPQHFGDGTRLSIL.

This chain links TRBV4-2 with TRBJ2-5, with D perhaps matching TRBD1 (6 bases). The germline V and J ends were trimmed by 0 bases and 5 bases, with 10 bases remaining between them. CDR1 and CDR2 (germline): LGHNA, YNFKEQ. This CDR3 region has 14 residues. CDR3 sequence: CASSQEQGRETQYF. The CDR3 DNA follows: TGTGCCAGCAGCCAAGAGCAGGGGCGGGAGACCCAGTACTTC.

The chain uses TRBV5-1 and TRBJ2-5; maybe TRBD1 (7 bases). Germline assignment: CDR1 SGHRS and CDR2 YFSETQ. The CDR3 spans 16 residues. Trimming left V 2 bases short and J 5 bases short, with 19 bases between. Here the CDR3 reads CASSFAGTVDGETQYF. The DNA of the CDR3 is TGCGCCAGCAGCTTTGCGGGGACAGTGGATGGGGAGACCCAGTACTTC.

J is TRBJ1-5 and V is TRBV6-4; D not resolved. Germline V lookup: CDR1 MRHNA, CDR2 SNTAGT. CDR3 size: 10 residues. Trimming took 6 bases from V and 4 from J, leaving 1 base between them. DNA of the CDR3: TGTGCCAGCAGGAATCAGCCCCAGCATTTT. Its protein is CASRNQPQHF.

The gene calls are TRBV11-3 and TRBJ1-1; a weak D match, TRBD1 (5 bases). Trimming took 4 bases from V and 4 from J, leaving 13 bases between them. Per the germline V gene, CDR1 is SGHNT and CDR2 is YENEEA. The CDR3 sequence is 14 residues long. The CDR3 reads CASSSAGSTTEAFF. CDR3 coding DNA: TGTGCCAGCAGCTCGGCAGGGTCGACCACTGAAGCTTTCTTT.

Written as DNA, the CDR3 is TGTGCCAGCAGCTCCCCCGGACAGGGGTGGGAGCAGTACTTC. This codes for CASSSPGQGWEQYF. The rearrangement links TRBV7-3 to TRBJ2-7, with 9 bases matching TRBD1. Per the germline V gene, CDR1 is SGHTA and CDR2 is FQGTGA. Unmatched junction bases numbered 8, after V lost 4 bases and J lost 7 bases. The CDR3 spans 14 residues.